This T cell receptor beta chain was captured by sequencing in a study of cytomegalovirus exposure and HLA in healthy donors. The wider study: Out of 150 million to 200 million T cells, an earlier analysis found around 120 million unique TCR beta sequences in total. Overall study findings and caveats: After further analysis at a later stage, 16,951 TCR beta sequences were associated with HLA alleles at 0.05 false discovery rate.

Looked up from germline, CDR1 is SGHRS and CDR2 is YFSETQ. CDR3 length: 13 amino acids. Trimming took 2 bases from V and 4 from J, leaving 9 bases between them. Remarks on this clone: The antigen is not known.

The PCR made use of 60 Vbeta and 13 Jbeta primers. Using immunoSEQ multiplex PCR, the repertoire was profiled, and TCRdb retains in-frame clones only, with some absent. Of 75,000 to 100,000 clones in the sample, 81% were seen once. This chain connects TRBV5-1 to TRBJ2-5, with a tentative D call TRBD1 (5 bases). The sequence was collected from a man aged 35 to 55 in good health and CMV-seropositive. Sequenced: PBMCs. CDR3 DNA: TGCGCCAGCAGCTTTGGCAGGGCAGAGACCCAGTACTTC. Translated, it gives CASSFGRAETQYF.